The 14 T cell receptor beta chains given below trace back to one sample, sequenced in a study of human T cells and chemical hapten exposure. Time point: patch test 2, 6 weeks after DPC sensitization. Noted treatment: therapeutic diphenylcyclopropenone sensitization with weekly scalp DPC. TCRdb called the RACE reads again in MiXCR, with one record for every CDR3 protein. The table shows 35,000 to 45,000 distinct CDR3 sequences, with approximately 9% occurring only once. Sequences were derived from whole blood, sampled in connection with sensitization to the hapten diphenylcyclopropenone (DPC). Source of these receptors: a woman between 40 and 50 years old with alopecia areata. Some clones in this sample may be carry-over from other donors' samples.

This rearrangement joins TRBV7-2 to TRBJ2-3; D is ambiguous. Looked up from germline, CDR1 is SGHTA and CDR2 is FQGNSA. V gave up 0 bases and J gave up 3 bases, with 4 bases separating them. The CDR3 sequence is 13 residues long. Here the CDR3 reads CASSLAPTDTQYF. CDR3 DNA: TGTGCCAGCAGCTTAGCGCCAACAGATACGCAGTATTTT.

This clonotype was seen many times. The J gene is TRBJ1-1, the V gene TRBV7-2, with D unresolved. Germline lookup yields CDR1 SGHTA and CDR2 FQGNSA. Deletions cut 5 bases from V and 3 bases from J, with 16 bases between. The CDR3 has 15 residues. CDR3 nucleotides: TGTGCCAGCAGCCCCCGGGCCTGGGTCGACACTGAAGCTTTCTTT. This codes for CASSPRAWVDTEAFF.

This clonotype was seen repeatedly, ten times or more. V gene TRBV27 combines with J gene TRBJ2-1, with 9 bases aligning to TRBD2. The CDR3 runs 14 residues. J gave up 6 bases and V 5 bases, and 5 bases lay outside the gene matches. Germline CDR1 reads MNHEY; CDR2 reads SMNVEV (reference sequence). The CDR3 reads CASSRGLALNEQFF. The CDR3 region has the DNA TGTGCCAGCAGTCGGGGACTAGCTCTCAATGAGCAGTTCTTC.

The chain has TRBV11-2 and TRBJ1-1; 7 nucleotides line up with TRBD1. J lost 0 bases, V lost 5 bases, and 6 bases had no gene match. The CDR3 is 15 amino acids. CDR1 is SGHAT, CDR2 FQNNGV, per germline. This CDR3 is CASSRPGQLNTEAFF. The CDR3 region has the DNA TGTGCCAGCAGCCGGCCGGGACAGCTGAACACTGAAGCTTTCTTT.

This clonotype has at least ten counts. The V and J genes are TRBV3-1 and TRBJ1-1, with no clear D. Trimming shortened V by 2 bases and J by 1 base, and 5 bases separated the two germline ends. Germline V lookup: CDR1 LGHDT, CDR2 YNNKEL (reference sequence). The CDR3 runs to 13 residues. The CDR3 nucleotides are TGTGCCAGCAGCCAACCAGGGAACACTGAAGCTTTCTTT. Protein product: CASSQPGNTEAFF. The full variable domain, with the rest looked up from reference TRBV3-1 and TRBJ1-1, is DTAVSQTPKYLVTQMGNDKSIKCEQNLGHDTMYWYKQDSKKFLKIMFSYNNKELIINETVPNRFSPKSPDKAHLNLHINSLELGDSAVYFCASSQPGNTEAFFGQGTRLTVV.

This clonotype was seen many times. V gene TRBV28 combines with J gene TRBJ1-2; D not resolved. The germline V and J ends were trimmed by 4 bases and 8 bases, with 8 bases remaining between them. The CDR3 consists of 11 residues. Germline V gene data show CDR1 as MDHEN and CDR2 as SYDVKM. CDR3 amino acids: CASSSPGGYTF. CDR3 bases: TGTGCCAGCAGTTCCCCTGGGGGCTACACCTTC.

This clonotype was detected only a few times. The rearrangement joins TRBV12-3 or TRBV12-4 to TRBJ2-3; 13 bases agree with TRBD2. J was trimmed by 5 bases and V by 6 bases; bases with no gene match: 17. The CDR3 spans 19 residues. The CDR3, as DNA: TGTGCCAGCAGACCGTCAGTGTTGACTAGCGGGGGGATTGGAGATACGCAGTATTTT. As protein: CASRPSVLTSGGIGDTQYF.

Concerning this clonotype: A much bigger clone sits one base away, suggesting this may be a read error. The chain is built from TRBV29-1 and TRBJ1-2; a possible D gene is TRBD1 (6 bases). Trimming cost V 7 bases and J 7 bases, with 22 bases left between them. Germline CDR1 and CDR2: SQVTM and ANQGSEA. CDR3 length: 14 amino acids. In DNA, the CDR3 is TGCAGCGCAGAGGGGGAGGCCGGGGACTGTGGCTACACCTTC. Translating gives CSAEGEAGDCGYTF.

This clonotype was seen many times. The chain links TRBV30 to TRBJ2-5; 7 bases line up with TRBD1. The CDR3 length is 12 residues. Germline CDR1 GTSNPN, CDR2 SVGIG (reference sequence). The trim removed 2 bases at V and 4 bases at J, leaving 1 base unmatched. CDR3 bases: TGTGCCTGGAGTTACAGGGGAGAGACCCAGTACTTC. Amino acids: CAWSYRGETQYF.

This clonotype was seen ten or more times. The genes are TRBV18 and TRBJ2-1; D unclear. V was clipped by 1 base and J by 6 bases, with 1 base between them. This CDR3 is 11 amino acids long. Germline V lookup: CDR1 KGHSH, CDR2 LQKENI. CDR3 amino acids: CASSPRNEQFF. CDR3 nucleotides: TGTGCCAGCTCACCACGCAATGAGCAGTTCTTC.

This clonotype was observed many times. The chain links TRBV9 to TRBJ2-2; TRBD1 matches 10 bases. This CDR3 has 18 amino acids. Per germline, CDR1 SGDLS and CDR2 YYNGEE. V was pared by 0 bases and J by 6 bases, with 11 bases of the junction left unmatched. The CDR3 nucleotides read TGTGCCAGCAGCGTAGCCCCGACAATGACAGGGGGCTCCGGGGAGCTGTTTTTT. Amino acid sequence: CASSVAPTMTGGSGELFF.

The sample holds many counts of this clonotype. CDR3 coding DNA: TGTGCCAGCAGCTTAGGAGGTTGGAATCAGCCCCAGCATTTT. Its translation is CASSLGGWNQPQHF. The chain joins TRBV7-9 to TRBJ1-5; D is unclear. The germline V gene encodes CDR1 SEHNR and CDR2 FQNEAQ (reference sequence). The germline V and J ends were trimmed by 1 base and 4 bases, with 8 bases remaining between them. The CDR3 consists of 14 residues.

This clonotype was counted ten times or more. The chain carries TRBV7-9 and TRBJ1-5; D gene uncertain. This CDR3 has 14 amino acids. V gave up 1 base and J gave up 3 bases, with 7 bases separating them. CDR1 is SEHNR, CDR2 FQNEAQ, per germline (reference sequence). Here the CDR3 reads CASSLVGFNQPQHF. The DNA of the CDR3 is TGTGCCAGCAGCTTAGTGGGTTTCAATCAGCCCCAGCATTTT.

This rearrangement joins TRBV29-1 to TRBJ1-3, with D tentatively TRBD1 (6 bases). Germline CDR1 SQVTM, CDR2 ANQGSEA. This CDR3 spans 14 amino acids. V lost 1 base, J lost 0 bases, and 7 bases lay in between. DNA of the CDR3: TGCAGCGTTGAAGGCAGGGGCTCTGGAAACACCATATATTTT. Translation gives CSVEGRGSGNTIYF.